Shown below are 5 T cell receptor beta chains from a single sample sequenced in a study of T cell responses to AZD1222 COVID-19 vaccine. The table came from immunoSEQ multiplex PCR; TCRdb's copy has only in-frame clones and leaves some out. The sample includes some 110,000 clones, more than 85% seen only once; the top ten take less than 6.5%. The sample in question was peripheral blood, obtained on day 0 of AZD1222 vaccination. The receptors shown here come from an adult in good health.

CDR3 in DNA: TGTGCCAGCAGCTTTACAAGGGATCAGCCCCAGCATTTT. It encodes CASSFTRDQPQHF. The chain recombines TRBV6-5 with TRBJ1-5, with no clear D. V lost 6 bases and J 5 bases, leaving 11 bases between the germline ends. In germline, CDR1 is MNHEY, CDR2 SVGAGI. The CDR3 spans 13 residues.

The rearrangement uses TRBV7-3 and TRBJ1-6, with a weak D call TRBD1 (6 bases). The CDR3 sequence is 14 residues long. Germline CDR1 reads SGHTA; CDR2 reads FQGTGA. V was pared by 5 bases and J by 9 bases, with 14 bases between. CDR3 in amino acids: CASSLKGGRSPLHF. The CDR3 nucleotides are TGTGCCAGCAGCCTAAAAGGGGGGCGTTCACCCCTCCACTTT.

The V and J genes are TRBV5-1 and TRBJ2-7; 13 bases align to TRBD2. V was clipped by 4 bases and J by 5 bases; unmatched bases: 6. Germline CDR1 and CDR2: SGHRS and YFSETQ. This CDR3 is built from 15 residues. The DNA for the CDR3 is TGCGCCAGCAGCCCTGGGACTAGCGGGACACACGAGCAGTACTTC. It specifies CASSPGTSGTHEQYF.

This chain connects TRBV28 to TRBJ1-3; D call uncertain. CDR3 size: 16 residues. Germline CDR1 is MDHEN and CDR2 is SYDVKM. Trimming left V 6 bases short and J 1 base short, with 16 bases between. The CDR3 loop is CASRPSWGASGNTIYF. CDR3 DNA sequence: TGTGCCAGCAGACCCTCCTGGGGAGCTTCTGGAAACACCATATATTTT.

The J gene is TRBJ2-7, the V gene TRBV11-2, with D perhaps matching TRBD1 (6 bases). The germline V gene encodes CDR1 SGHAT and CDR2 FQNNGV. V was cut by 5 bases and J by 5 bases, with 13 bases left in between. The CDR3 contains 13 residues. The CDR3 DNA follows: TGTGCCAGCAGCCAAACAGGGCCCCACGAGCAGTACTTC. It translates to CASSQTGPHEQYF. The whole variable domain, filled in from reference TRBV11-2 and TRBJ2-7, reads EAGVAQSPRYKIIEKRQSVAFWCNPISGHATLYWYQQILGQGPKLLIQFQNNGVVDDSQLPKDRFSAERLKGVDSTLKIQPAKLEDSAVYLCASSQTGPHEQYFGPGTRLTVT.